This T cell receptor (beta chain) stems from a study of beta chain features in type 1 diabetes. Overall study context: Researchers looked at approximately 100,000,000 sorted cells across all samples.

Broader study findings: A moderate, significant TCRB CDR3 shortening appeared in type 1 diabetes across four CD4+ subsets.

This clone has a handful of counts. Its matching antigen is unknown. Purity exceeding 95% was reached by all sorted populations. The whole isolated RNA underwent reverse transcription, so sequencing captured expressed TCRB transcripts. Mean read depth for naive, central memory and regulatory T cell samples was about 3.6 million reads. Clones were read by immunoSEQ multiplex PCR, and TCRdb kept only the in-frame ones, dropping some. Among hundreds of thousands of clones, 9.3% were seen once, and the ten largest hold about 1%. Sequencing was carried out using central memory CD4+ T cells from blood. The TCR comes from a man aged 30-40 years with type 1 diabetes.

The CDR3 reads CAGQGSPTNTEAFF. The CDR3 bases are TGTGCCGGCCAAGGGTCACCCACTAACACTGAAGCTTTCTTT. J is TRBJ1-1 and V is TRBV28; no firm D call. Germline-derived CDR1 and CDR2 are MDHEN and SYDVKM. V was shortened by 11 bases and J by 2 bases, with 18 bases between the two germline ends. The CDR3 has 14 residues. The full variable domain, its missing parts supplied by reference TRBV28 and TRBJ1-1, is DVKVTQSSRYLVKRTGEKVFLECVQDMDHENMFWYRQDPGLGLRLIYFSYDVKMKEKGDIPEGYSVSREKKERFSLILESASTNQTSMYLCAGQGSPTNTEAFFGQGTRLTVV.